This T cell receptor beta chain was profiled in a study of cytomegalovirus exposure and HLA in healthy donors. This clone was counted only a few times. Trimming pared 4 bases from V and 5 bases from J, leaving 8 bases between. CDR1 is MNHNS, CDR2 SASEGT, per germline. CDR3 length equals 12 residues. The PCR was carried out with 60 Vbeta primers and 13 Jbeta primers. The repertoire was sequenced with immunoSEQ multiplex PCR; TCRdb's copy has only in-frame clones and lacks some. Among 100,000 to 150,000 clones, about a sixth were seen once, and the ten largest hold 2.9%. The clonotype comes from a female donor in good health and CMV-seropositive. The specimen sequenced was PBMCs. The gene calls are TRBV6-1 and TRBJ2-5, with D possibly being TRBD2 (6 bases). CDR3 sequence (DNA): TGTGCCAGCAGTGGAGGGAGGGAGACCCAGTACTTC. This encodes CASSGGRETQYF.